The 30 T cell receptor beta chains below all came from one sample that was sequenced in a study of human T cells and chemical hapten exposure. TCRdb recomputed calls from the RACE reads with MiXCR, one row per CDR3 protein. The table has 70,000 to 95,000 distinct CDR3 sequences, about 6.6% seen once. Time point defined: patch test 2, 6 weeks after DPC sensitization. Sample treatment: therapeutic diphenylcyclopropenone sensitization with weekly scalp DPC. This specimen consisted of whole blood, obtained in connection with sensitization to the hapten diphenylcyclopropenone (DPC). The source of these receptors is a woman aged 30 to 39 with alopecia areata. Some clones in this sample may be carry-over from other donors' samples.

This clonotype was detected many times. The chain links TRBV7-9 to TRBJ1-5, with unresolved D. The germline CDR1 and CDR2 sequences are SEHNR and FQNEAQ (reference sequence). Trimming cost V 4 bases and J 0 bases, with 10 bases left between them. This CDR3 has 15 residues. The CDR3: CASSSNSNSNQPQHF. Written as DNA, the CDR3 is TGTGCCAGCAGCTCGAACAGTAATAGCAATCAGCCCCAGCATTTT.

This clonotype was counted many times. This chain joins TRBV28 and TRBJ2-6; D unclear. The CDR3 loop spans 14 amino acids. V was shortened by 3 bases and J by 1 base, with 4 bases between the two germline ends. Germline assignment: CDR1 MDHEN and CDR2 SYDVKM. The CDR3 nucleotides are TGTGCCAGCAGTTTCTCATCTGGGGCCAACGTCCTGACTTTC. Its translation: CASSFSSGANVLTF. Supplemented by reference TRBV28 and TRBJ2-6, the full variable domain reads DVKVTQSSRYLVKRTGEKVFLECVQDMDHENMFWYRQDPGLGLRLIYFSYDVKMKEKGDIPEGYSVSREKKERFSLILESASTNQTSMYLCASSFSSGANVLTFGAGSRLTVL.

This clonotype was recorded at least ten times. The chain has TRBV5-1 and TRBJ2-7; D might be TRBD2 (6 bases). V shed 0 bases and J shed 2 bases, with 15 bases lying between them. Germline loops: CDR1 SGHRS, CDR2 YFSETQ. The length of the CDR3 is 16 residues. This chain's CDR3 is CASSLADVRGTYEQYF. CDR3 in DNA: TGCGCCAGCAGCTTGGCCGACGTGCGGGGTACCTACGAGCAGTACTTC.

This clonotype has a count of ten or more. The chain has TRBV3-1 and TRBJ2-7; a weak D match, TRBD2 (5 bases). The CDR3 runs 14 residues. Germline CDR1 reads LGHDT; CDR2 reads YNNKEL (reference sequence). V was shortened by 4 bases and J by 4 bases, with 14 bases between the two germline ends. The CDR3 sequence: CASSPSSTGYEQYF. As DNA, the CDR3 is TGTGCCAGCAGCCCCTCCTCGACGGGGTACGAGCAGTACTTC.

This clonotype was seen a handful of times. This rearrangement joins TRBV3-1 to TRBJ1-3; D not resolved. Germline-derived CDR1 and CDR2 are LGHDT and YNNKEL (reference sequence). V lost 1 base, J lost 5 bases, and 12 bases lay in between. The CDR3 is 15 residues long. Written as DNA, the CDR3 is TGTGCCAGCAGCCAAGTCTCATCAGCGCGAAACACCATATATTTT. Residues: CASSQVSSARNTIYF.

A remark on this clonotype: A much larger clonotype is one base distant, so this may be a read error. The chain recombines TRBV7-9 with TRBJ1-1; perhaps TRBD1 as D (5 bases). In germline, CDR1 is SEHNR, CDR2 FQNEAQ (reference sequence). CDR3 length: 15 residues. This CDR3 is CASSWGDLLNTKAFF. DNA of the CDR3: TGTGCCAGCAGCTGGGGGGACCTGCTGAACACTAAAGCTTTCTTT.

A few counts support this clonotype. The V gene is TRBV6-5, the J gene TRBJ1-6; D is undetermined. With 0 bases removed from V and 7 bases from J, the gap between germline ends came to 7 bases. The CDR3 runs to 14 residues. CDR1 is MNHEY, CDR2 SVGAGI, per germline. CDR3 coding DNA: TGTGCCAGCAGTTACTCGCGGGGAAATTCACCCCTCCACTTT. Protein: CASSYSRGNSPLHF.

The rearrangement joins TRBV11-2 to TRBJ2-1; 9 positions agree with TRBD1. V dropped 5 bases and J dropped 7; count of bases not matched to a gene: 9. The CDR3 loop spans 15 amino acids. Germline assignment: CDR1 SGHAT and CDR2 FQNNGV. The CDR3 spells CASSPRDRVWNEQFF. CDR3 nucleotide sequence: TGTGCCAGCAGCCCACGGGACAGGGTCTGGAATGAGCAGTTCTTC. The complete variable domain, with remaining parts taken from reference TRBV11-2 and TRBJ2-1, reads EAGVAQSPRYKIIEKRQSVAFWCNPISGHATLYWYQQILGQGPKLLIQFQNNGVVDDSQLPKDRFSAERLKGVDSTLKIQPAKLEDSAVYLCASSPRDRVWNEQFFGPGTRLTVL.

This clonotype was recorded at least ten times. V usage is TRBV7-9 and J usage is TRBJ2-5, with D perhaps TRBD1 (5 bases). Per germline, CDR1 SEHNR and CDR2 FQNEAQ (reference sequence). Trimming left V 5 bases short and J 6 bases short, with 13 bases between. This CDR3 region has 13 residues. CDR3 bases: TGTGCCAGCAGCCCCCGCAGGGTCAAGACCCAGTACTTC. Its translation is CASSPRRVKTQYF.

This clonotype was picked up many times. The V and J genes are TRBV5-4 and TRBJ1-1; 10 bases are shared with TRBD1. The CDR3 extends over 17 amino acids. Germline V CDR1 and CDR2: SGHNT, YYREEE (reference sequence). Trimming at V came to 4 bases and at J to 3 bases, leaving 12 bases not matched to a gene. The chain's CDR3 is CASSADRGRAWDTEAFF. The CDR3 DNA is TGTGCCAGCAGCGCAGACAGGGGGCGTGCTTGGGACACTGAAGCTTTCTTT.

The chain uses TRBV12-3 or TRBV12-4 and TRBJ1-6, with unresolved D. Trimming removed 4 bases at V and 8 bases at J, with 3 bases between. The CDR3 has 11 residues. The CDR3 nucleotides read TGTGCCAGCAGTTCAGATTCACCCCTCCACTTT. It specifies CASSSDSPLHF.

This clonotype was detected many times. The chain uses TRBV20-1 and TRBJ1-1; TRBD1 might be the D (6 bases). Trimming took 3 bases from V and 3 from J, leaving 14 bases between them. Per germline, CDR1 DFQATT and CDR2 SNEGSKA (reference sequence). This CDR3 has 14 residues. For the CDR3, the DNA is TGCAGTGCTAGGGGGCGGGGGCGCGACACTGAAGCTTTCTTT. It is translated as CSARGRGRDTEAFF.

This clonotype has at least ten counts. CDR3 in DNA: TGTGCCAGTAGTACCCCCCGACAGTTTCTGTTTTTT. Its translation: CASSTPRQFLFF. The V gene is TRBV19, the J gene TRBJ1-4, with D possibly matching TRBD1 (5 bases). Germline V CDR1 and CDR2: LNHDA, SQIVND (reference sequence). The length of the CDR3 is 12 residues. The V and J ends lost 4 bases and 14 bases respectively, with 14 bases between them.

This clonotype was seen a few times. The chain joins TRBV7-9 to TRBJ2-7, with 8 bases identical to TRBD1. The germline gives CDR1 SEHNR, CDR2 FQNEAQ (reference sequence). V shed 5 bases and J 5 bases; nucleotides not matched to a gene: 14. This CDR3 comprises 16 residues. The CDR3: CASSISHSDRDDEQYF. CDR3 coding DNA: TGTGCCAGCAGCATATCCCACTCGGACAGGGACGACGAGCAGTACTTC.

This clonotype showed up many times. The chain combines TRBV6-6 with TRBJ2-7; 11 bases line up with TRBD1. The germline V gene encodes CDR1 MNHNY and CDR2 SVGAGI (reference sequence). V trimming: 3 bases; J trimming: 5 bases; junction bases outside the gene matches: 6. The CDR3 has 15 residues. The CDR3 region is CASSYQDRGHDEQYF. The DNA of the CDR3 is TGTGCCAGCAGTTATCAGGACAGGGGGCATGACGAGCAGTACTTC.

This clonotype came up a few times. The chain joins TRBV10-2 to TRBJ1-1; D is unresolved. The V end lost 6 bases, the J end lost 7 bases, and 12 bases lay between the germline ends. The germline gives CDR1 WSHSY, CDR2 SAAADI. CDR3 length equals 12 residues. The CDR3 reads CASSPEGLEAFF. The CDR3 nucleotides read TGCGCCAGCAGCCCGGAGGGCCTTGAAGCTTTCTTT.

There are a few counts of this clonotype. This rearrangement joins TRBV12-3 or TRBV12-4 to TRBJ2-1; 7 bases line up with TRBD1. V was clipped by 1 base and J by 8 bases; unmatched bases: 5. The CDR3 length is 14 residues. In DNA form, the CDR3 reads TGTGCCAGCAGTTTAGGACAGGGTCTGCATGAGCAGTTCTTC. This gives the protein CASSLGQGLHEQFF.

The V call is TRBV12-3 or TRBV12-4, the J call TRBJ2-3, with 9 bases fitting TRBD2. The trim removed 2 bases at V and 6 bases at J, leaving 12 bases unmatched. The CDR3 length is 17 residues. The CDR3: CASSLMGPGGGGDTQYF. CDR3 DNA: TGTGCCAGCAGTTTAATGGGCCCCGGCGGGGGGGGTGATACGCAGTATTTT.

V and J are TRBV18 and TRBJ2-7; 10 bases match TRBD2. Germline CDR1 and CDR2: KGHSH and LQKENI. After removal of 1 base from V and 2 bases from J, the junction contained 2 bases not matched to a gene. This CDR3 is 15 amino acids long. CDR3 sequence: CASSPQSGGAYEQYF. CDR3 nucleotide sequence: TGTGCCAGCTCACCACAGAGCGGGGGGGCCTACGAGCAGTACTTC. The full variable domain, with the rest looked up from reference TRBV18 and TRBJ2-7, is NAGVMQNPRHLVRRRGQEARLRCSPMKGHSHVYWYRQLPEEGLKFMVYLQKENIIDESGMPKERFSAEFPKEGPSILRIQQVVRGDSAAYFCASSPQSGGAYEQYFGPGTRLTVT.

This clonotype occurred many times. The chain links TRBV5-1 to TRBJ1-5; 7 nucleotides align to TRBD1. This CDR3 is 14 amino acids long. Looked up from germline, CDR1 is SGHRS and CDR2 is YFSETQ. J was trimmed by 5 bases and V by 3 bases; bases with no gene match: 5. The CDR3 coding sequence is TGCGCCAGCAGCTCAGGGGGTATCGATCAGCCCCAGCATTTT. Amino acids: CASSSGGIDQPQHF.

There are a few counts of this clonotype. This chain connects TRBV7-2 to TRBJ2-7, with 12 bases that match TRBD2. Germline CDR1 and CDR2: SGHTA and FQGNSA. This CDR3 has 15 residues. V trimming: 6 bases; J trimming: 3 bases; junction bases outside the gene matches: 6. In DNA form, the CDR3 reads TGTGCCAGCAGTTCTAGGACTAGCGGGGTCTACGAGCAGTACTTC. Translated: CASSSRTSGVYEQYF.

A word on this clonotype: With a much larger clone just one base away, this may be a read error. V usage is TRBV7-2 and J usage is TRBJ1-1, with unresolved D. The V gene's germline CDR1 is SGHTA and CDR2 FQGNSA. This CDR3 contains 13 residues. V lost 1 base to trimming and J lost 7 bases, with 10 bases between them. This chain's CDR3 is CASSLVPPGEAFF. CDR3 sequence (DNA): TGTGCCAGCAGCTTAGTTCCCCCTGGTGAAGCTTTCTTT.

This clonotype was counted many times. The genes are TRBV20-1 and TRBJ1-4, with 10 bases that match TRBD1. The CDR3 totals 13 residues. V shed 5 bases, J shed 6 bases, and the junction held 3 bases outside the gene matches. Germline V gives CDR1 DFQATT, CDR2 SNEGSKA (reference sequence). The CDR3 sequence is CSAQDRGHEKLFF. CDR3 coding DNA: TGCAGTGCTCAAGACAGGGGGCATGAAAAACTGTTTTTT.

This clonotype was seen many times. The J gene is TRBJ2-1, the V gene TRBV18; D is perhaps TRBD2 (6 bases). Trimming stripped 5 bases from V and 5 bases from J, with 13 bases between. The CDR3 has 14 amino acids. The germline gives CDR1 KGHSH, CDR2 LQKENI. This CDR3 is CASSTGLSNNEQFF. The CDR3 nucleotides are TGTGCCAGCTCAACAGGACTATCCAACAATGAGCAGTTCTTC.

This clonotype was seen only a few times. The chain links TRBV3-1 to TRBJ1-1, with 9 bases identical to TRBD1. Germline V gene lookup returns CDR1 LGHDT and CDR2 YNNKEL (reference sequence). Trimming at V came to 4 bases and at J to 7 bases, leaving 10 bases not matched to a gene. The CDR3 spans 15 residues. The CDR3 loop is CASSLGQGKVREAFF. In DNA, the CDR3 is TGTGCCAGCAGCCTGGGACAGGGAAAAGTCCGTGAAGCTTTCTTT.

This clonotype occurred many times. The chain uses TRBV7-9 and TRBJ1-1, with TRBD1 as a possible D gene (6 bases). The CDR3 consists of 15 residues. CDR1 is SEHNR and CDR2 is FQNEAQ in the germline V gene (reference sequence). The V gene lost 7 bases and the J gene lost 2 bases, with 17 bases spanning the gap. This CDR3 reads CASISTQGINTEAFF. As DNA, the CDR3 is TGTGCCAGCATCAGTACACAGGGCATCAACACTGAAGCTTTCTTT.

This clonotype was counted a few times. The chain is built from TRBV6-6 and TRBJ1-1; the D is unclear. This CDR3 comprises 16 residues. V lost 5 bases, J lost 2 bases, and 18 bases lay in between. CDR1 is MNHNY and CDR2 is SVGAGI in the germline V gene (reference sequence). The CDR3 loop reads CASSPRLTSPNTEAFF. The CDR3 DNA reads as TGTGCCAGCAGTCCCCGTCTGACATCACCTAACACTGAAGCTTTCTTT.

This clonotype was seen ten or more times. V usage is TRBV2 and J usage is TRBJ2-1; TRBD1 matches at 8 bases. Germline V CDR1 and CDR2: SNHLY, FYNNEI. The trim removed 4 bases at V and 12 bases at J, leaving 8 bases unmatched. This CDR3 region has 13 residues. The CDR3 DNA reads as TGTGCCAGCAGTGTATCAGGGGGCGCCGTGCAGTTCTTC. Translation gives CASSVSGGAVQFF.

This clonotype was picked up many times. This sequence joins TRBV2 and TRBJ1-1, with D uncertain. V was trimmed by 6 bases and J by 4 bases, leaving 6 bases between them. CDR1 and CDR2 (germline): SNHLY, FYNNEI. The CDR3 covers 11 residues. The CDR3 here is CASREITEAFF. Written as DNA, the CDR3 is TGTGCCAGCAGAGAGATCACTGAAGCTTTCTTT.

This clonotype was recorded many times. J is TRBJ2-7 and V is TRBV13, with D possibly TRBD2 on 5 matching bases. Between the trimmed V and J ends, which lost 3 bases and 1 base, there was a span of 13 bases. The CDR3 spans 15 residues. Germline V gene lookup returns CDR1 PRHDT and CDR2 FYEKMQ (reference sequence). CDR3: CASSLERGSSYEQYF. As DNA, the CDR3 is TGTGCCAGCAGCTTGGAACGGGGATCGTCCTACGAGCAGTACTTC.